Below are 18 T cell receptor beta chains sequenced from a single sample in a study of blood T cells in healthy people across ages. A sample-barcoded 5' primer and a J-beta primer mix were used in a second PCR of roughly 7 to 12 cycles. TCRdb re-analysed the 5' RACE reads in MiXCR, keeping a single row per CDR3 protein. The table lists about 810,000 distinct CDR3 sequences, roughly 34% of them singletons. Sequenced: blood. Receptors were obtained from a man between 18 and 35 years old in good health.

The rearrangement links TRBV5-1 to TRBJ2-3; tentatively, D is TRBD2 (5 bases). This CDR3 is 14 amino acids long. Trimming took off 3 bases at V and 2 bases at J, with 10 bases between the two ends. Germline V gives CDR1 SGHRS, CDR2 YFSETQ. The CDR3 DNA follows: TGCGCCAGCAGCTGGAGGAGAGACACAGATACGCAGTATTTT. As protein: CASSWRRDTDTQYF.

The V call is TRBV7-8, the J call TRBJ1-1; a weak D match, TRBD1 (5 bases). The CDR3 is made up of 14 amino acids. Germline V CDR1 and CDR2: SGHVS, FQNEAQ. The V end was cut by 5 bases, the J end by 0 bases, with 10 bases between. The CDR3 DNA reads TGTGCCAGCAGCCCGACAGCCCTGAACACTGAAGCTTTCTTT. It translates to CASSPTALNTEAFF.

Only a few counts were recorded for this clonotype. The chain links TRBV25-1 to TRBJ1-4; D is perhaps TRBD1 (5 bases). The germline V gene has CDR1 MGHDK and CDR2 SYGVNS. V was trimmed by 6 bases and J by 8 bases, leaving 10 bases between them. The CDR3 is 12 residues long. DNA for the CDR3: TGTGCCAGCAGACAGGCGCAAGAAAAACTGTTTTTT. This encodes CASRQAQEKLFF.

This clonotype was observed a handful of times. V gene TRBV20-1 combines with J gene TRBJ2-2; D possibly uses TRBD1 or TRBD2 (5 bases each). Germline V CDR1 and CDR2: DFQATT, SNEGSKA (reference sequence). This CDR3 spans 13 amino acids. Trimming removed 6 bases from V and 6 bases from J, with 14 bases in between. DNA for the CDR3: TGCAGTGCGAGGGGAGTGAATGCCGGGGAGCTGTTTTTT. Translating gives CSARGVNAGELFF.

The table lists this clonotype with a few counts. This chain joins TRBV29-1 and TRBJ2-6, with a tentative D call TRBD1 (6 bases). The CDR3 covers 14 residues. Germline V gives CDR1 SQVTM, CDR2 ANQGSEA. The CDR3: CSVQGGSGANVLTF. CDR3 DNA sequence: TGCAGTGTACAAGGGGGCTCTGGGGCCAACGTCCTGACTTTC.

The chain recombines TRBV27 with TRBJ2-7; a possible D gene is TRBD1 (5 bases). CDR1 MNHEY and CDR2 SMNVEV come from the germline V gene (reference sequence). The CDR3 length is 14 residues. Trimming left V 4 bases short and J 4 bases short, with 14 bases between. The DNA for the CDR3 is TGTGCCAGCAGTTCCCTCCGACAGAAATACGAGCAGTACTTC. Translated, it gives CASSSLRQKYEQYF.

The V call is TRBV29-1, the J call TRBJ2-1, with unresolved D. The J call is in doubt because the DNA end fits TRBJ2-7 better. This CDR3 is 11 amino acids long. CDR1 SQVTM and CDR2 ANQGSEA come from the germline V gene. The CDR3 here is CSVVAHNEQYF. CDR3 DNA sequence: TGCAGCGTTGTGGCTCACAATGAGCAGTACTTC.

This rearrangement joins TRBV7-2 to TRBJ2-7, with D perhaps matching TRBD2 (7 bases). Germline values: CDR1 SGHTA, CDR2 FQGNSA. With 5 bases removed from V and 0 bases from J, the gap between germline ends came to 17 bases. There are 16 residues in the CDR3. CDR3 sequence: CASSRGGGTTSYEQYF. The DNA for the CDR3 is TGTGCCAGCAGCCGAGGGGGGGGGACGACCTCCTACGAGCAGTACTTC.

Regarding this clonotype: One end of the junction fails to match germline, which may point to a read error. The V call is TRBV7-2, the J call TRBJ1-2; D might be TRBD1 (5 bases). The CDR3 is 15 amino acids. CDR1 is SGHTA, CDR2 FQGNSA, per germline. In DNA form, the CDR3 reads TGTGCCGGCAGCCCGGGGACGCAAGCTAACTATGGCTACACCTTC. As protein: CAGSPGTQANYGYTF.

This sequence joins TRBV18 and TRBJ2-1; D gene uncertain. This CDR3 contains 14 residues. V gave up 3 bases and J gave up 3 bases, with 9 bases separating them. In germline, CDR1 is KGHSH, CDR2 LQKENI. The DNA for the CDR3 is TGTGCCAGCTCACCGTCGGGCGACTACAATGAGCAGTTCTTC. Its translation is CASSPSGDYNEQFF.

This clonotype was seen a few times. The chain has TRBV2 and TRBJ1-1, with D possibly matching TRBD1 (6 bases). Per germline, CDR1 SNHLY and CDR2 FYNNEI. The CDR3 loop spans 13 amino acids. V was pared by 6 bases and J by 4 bases, with 12 bases between. CDR3 nucleotides: TGTGCCAGCAGCGATACAGGGACCACTGAAGCTTTCTTT. It codes for CASSDTGTTEAFF.

This clonotype turned up a few times. The chain recombines TRBV7-2 with TRBJ1-4; TRBD1 matches 7 bases. With 1 base clipped from V and 4 bases from J, the junction kept 3 bases outside the gene matches. Germline CDR1 SGHTA, CDR2 FQGNSA. The CDR3 contains 15 residues. The CDR3 DNA reads TGTGCCAGCAGCTTAGAGGGACAGCTTAATGAAAAACTGTTTTTT. This sequence encodes CASSLEGQLNEKLFF.

This clonotype has just a few counts. CDR3 in DNA: TGTGCCAGCAGCTTGGACACCTCGACGAACACTGAAGCTTTCTTT. Protein product: CASSLDTSTNTEAFF. The chain is built from TRBV7-2 and TRBJ1-1; tentative D call: TRBD1 (5 bases). This CDR3 spans 15 amino acids. V shed 3 bases and J shed 1 base, with 12 bases lying between them. CDR1 and CDR2 (germline): SGHTA, FQGNSA.

The chain is built from TRBV7-3 and TRBJ2-7, with D perhaps matching TRBD1 or TRBD2 (5 bases each). From germline, CDR1 is SGHTA and CDR2 FQGTGA. Trimming shortened V by 4 bases and J by 2 bases, and 9 bases separated the two germline ends. The CDR3 loop spans 13 amino acids. CDR3 DNA: TGTGCCAGCAGCTCGGGACGGGCCTACGAGCAGTACTTC. Protein sequence: CASSSGRAYEQYF.

The rearrangement uses TRBV5-5 and TRBJ1-1, with D possibly matching TRBD1 (5 bases). Germline V gene lookup returns CDR1 SGHKS and CDR2 YYEKEE (reference sequence). The CDR3 is 15 amino acids. Trimming pared 3 bases from V and 6 bases from J, leaving 18 bases between. CDR3 residues: CASSSLGRVEAEAFF. The CDR3 DNA follows: TGTGCCAGCAGCTCCCTCGGCAGGGTTGAGGCTGAAGCTTTCTTT.

In regard to this clonotype: One base away lies a much larger clone, so this may be a sequencing read error. The chain recombines TRBV7-2 with TRBJ2-4; the match to TRBD1 covers 8 bases. This CDR3 has 16 amino acids. Per germline, CDR1 SGHTA and CDR2 FQGNSA. The V segment lost 3 bases and the J segment 1 base; nucleotides outside the gene matches: 5. This chain's CDR3 is CASSLTGAEAKNIQYF. The CDR3 nucleotides read TGTGCCAGCAGCTTGACAGGGGCCGAGGCCAAAAACATTCAGTACTTC.

This clonotype was observed at least ten times. The J gene is TRBJ2-7, the V gene TRBV10-3, with D possibly matching TRBD1 (6 bases). The CDR3 is 15 residues long. From germline, CDR1 is ENHRY and CDR2 SYGVKD. V shed 10 bases and J shed 2 bases, with 21 bases lying between them. CDR3 in amino acids: CATASGTLIPYEQYF. The CDR3 nucleotides read TGTGCCACCGCCTCCGGGACACTCATTCCCTACGAGCAGTACTTC.

This chain connects TRBV28 to TRBJ2-7; D is unclear. The CDR3 is 13 residues long. The germline gives CDR1 MDHEN, CDR2 SYDVKM. Trimming pared 2 bases from V and 5 bases from J, leaving 10 bases between. CDR3: CASSLATYDEQYF. CDR3 DNA: TGTGCCAGCAGTTTAGCCACATACGACGAGCAGTACTTC. The full variable domain, with the rest looked up from reference TRBV28 and TRBJ2-7, is DVKVTQSSRYLVKRTGEKVFLECVQDMDHENMFWYRQDPGLGLRLIYFSYDVKMKEKGDIPEGYSVSREKKERFSLILESASTNQTSMYLCASSLATYDEQYFGPGTRLTVT.